This TCR beta chain was profiled in a study of blood T cell repertoires in COVID-19. Measured with immunoSEQ multiplex PCR; TCRdb has only the in-frame clones, and not every one. This sample carries about 130,000 clones, roughly 83% of them seen once, and the ten largest clones take approximately 10%. Cohort 3 recovered donors had two negative PCRs, clearance, or symptom resolution. J gave up 1 base and V 2 bases, and 9 bases lay outside the gene matches. The germline gives CDR1 KGHDR, CDR2 SFDVKD. The CDR3 runs 19 residues. V is TRBV24-1 and J is TRBJ2-6; TRBD1 agrees at 8 bases. This sequence was found in a man aged 50-60 years who had recovered from COVID-19. Specimen: PBMCs or T cells enriched from blood (not recorded which). CDR3 amino acids: CATSDSMTGEKSGANVLTF. CDR3 DNA sequence: TGTGCCACCAGTGATTCAATGACAGGGGAGAAATCTGGGGCCAACGTCCTGACTTTC.